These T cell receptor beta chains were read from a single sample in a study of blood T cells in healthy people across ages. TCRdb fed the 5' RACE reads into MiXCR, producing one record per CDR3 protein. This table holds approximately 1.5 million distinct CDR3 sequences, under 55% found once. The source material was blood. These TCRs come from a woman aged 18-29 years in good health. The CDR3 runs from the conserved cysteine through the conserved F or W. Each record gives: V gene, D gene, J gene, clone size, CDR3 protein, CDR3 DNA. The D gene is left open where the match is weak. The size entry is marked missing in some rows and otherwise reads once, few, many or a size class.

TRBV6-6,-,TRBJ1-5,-,CASTQSTFNQPQHF,TGTGCCAGCACCCAAAGCACCTTCAATCAGCCCCAGCATTTT
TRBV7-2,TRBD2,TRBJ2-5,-,CASSFQRGGGETQYF,TGTGCCAGCAGTTTCCAGCGGGGGGGTGGAGAGACCCAGTACTTC
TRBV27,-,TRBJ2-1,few,CASWGAGVYNEQFF,TGTGCCAGCTGGGGGGCAGGGGTCTACAATGAGCAGTTCTTC
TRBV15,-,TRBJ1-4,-,CATSRDNNEKLFF,TGTGCCACCAGCAGAGACAATAATGAAAAACTGTTTTTT
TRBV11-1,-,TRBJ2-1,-,CASSGRENEQFF,TGTGCCAGCAGCGGGCGAGAAAATGAGCAGTTCTTC
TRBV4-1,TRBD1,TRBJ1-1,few,CASSTTGGGLNTEAFF,TGCGCCAGCAGCACGACAGGGGGCGGGTTGAACACTGAAGCTTTCTTT
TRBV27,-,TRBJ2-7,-,CASSLPGHLGEQYF,TGTGCCAGCAGTTTACCGGGACATCTCGGCGAGCAGTACTTC
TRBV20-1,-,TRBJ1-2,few,CSAVRGDGYTF,TGCAGCGCGGTTCGGGGGGATGGCTACACCTTC
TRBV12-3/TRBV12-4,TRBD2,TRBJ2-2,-,CASSPSGLAGTGELFF,TGTGCCAGCAGTCCCAGCGGGCTAGCGGGCACCGGGGAGCTGTTTTTT
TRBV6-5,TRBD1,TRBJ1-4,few,CASSSQGARTATNEKLFF,TGTGCCAGCAGTTCGCAGGGGGCCCGGACCGCAACTAATGAAAAACTGTTTTTT
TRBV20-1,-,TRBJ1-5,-,CSAGRGGNNQPQHF,TGCAGTGCTGGCCGGGGCGGGAACAATCAGCCCCAGCATTTT
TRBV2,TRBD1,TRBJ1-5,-,CASSDPRGNQPQHF,TGTGCCAGCAGTGATCCCAGGGGGAATCAGCCCCAGCATTTT
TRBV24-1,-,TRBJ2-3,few,CATSDAGHATDTQYF,TGTGCCACCAGTGACGCGGGCCACGCGACAGATACGCAGTATTTT
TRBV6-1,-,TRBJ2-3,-,CAASHRDSADTQYF,TGTGCCGCATCCCACAGGGATAGCGCAGATACGCAGTATTTT
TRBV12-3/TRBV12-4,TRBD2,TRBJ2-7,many,CASSLVPSGSYNEQYF,TGTGCCAGCAGTTTAGTGCCTAGCGGGAGTTACAATGAGCAGTACTTC
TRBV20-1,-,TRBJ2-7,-,CSAPQRHSAYEQYF,TGCAGTGCCCCCCAAAGGCACAGCGCCTACGAGCAGTACTTC
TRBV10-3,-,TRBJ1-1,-,CAISEYGGAEAFF,TGTGCCATCAGTGAGTACGGGGGCGCTGAAGCTTTCTTT
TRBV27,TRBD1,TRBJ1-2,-,CASSLARGLSGYTF,TGTGCCAGCAGTTTAGCCAGGGGGCTGAGTGGCTACACCTTC
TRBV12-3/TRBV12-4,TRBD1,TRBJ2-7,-,CASTLGDRPYEQYF,TGTGCCAGCACCCTCGGGGACAGACCCTACGAGCAGTACTTC
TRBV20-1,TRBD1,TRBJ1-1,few,CSARTGRGGMNTEAFF,TGCAGTGCAAGGACAGGGAGAGGAGGTATGAACACTGAAGCTTTCTTT
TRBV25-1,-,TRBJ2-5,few,CASSEYPGRETQYF,TGTGCCAGCAGTGAATATCCAGGGCGAGAGACCCAGTACTTC
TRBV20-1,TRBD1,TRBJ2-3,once,CSAATGGAGLDTQYF,TGCAGTGCCGCCACAGGGGGCGCAGGTTTGGATACGCAGTATTTT
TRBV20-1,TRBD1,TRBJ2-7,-,CSASPRGLNEQYF,TGCAGTGCTAGCCCCAGGGGGCTGAACGAGCAGTACTTC
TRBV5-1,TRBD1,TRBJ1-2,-,CASRMTGSYGYTF,TGCGCCAGCAGAATGACAGGGAGCTATGGCTACACCTTC
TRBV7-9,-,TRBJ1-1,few,CASSSSGPNRPEAFF,TGTGCCAGCAGCTCATCGGGCCCGAACCGGCCCGAAGCTTTCTTT
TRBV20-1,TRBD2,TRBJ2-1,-,CSATRTSGGAGNEQFF,TGCAGTGCTACCAGGACTAGCGGGGGGGCCGGCAATGAGCAGTTCTTC
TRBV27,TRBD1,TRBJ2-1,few,CASSLNRGWNEQFF,TGTGCCAGCAGTCTCAACAGGGGGTGGAATGAGCAGTTCTTC
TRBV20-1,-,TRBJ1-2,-,CSARSPQGLGYGYTF,TGCAGTGCTAGATCGCCCCAGGGGCTAGGCTATGGCTACACCTTC
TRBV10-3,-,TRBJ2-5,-,CAISGPGRRREQYF,TGTGCCATCAGCGGTCCGGGACGCCGGAGGGAGCAGTACTTC
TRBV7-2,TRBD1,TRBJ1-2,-,CASKARGANYGYTF,TGTGCCAGCAAGGCCAGGGGGGCTAACTATGGCTACACCTTC
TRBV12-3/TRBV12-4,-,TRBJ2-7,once,CASTFSIYNEQYF,TGTGCCAGCACCTTCTCAATCTACAATGAGCAGTACTTC
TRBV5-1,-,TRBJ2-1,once,CASSDLLGWEQFF,TGCGCCAGCAGTGACCTATTAGGGTGGGAGCAGTTCTTC